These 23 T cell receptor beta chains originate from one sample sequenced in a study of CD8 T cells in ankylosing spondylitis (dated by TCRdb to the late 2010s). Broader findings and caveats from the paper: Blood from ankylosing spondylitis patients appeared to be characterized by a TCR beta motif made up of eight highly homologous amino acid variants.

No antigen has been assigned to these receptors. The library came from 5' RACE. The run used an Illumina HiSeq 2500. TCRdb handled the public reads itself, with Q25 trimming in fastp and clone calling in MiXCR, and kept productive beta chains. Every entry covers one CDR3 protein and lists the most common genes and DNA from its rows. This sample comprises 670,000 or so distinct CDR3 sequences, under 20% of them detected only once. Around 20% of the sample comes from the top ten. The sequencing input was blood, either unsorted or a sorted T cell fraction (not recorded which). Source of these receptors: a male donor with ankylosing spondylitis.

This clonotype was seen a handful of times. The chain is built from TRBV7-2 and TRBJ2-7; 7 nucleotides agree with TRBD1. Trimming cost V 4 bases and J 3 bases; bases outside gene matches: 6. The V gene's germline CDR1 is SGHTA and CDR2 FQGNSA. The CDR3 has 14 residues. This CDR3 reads CASSSQGYNYEQYF. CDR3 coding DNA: TGTGCCAGCAGCTCACAGGGGTACAACTACGAGCAGTACTTC.

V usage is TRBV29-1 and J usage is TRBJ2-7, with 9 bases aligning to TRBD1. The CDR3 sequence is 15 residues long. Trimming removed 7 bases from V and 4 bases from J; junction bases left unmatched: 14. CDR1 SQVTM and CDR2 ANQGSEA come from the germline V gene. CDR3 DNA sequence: TGCAGCGCTGGAACCGGGACAGGGCGTTTGTACGAGCAGTACTTC. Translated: CSAGTGTGRLYEQYF.

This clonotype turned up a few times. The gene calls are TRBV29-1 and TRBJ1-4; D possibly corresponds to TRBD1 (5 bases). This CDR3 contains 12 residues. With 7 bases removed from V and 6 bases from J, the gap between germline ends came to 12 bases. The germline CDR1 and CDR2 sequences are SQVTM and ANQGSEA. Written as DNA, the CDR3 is TGCAGCGCCGGGACTTCGCATGAAAAACTGTTTTTT. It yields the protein CSAGTSHEKLFF.

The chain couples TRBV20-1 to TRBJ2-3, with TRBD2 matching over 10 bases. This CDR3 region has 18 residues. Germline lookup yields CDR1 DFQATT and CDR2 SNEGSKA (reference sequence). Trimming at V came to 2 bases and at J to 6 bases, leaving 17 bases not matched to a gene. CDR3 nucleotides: TGCAGTGCTAGAACACCCGGAACTAGCGGGGCCCACCAGGATACGCAGTATTTT. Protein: CSARTPGTSGAHQDTQYF.

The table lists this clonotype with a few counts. CDR3 DNA sequence: TGTGCCAGCAGCCCCGTTCTAGCGGGAGAGGGGTCTATTCAAGAGACCCAGTACTTC. As protein: CASSPVLAGEGSIQETQYF. The chain combines TRBV3-1 with TRBJ2-5, with TRBD2 matching over 10 bases. The trim removed 4 bases at V and 2 bases at J, leaving 16 bases unmatched. The CDR3 contains 19 residues. Germline assignment: CDR1 LGHDT and CDR2 YNNKEL (reference sequence).

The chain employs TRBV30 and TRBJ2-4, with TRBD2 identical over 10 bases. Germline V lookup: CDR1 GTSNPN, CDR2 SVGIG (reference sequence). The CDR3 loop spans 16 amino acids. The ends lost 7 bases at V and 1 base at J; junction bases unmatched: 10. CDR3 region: CAFSGGQPVAKNIQYF. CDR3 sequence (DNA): TGTGCCTTTAGCGGGGGGCAGCCCGTGGCCAAAAACATTCAGTACTTC.

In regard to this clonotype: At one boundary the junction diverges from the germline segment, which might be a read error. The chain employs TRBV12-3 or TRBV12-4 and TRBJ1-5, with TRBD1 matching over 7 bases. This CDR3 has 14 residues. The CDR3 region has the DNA TGTGCCAGCAGATTAGGGGGCAACGATCAGCCCCAGCATTTT. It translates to CASRLGGNDQPQHF.

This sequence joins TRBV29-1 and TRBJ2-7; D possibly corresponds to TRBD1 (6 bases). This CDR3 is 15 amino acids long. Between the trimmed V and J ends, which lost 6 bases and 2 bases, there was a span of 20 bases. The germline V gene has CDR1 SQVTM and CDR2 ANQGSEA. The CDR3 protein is CSVVTTGRGAYEQYF. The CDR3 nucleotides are TGCAGCGTCGTCACCACAGGGAGAGGAGCCTACGAGCAGTACTTC.

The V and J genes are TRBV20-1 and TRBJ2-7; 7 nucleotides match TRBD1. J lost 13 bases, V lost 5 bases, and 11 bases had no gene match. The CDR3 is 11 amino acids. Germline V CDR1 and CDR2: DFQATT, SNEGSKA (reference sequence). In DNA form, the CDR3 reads TGCAGTGCTGTACGGGACAGCAACCTTTACTTC. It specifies CSAVRDSNLYF.

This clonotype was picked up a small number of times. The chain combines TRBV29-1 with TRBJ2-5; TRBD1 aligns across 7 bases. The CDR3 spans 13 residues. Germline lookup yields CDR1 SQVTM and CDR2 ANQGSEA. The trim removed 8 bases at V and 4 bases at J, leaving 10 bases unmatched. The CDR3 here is CSTLTGAAETQYF. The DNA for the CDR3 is TGCAGCACCTTAACAGGGGCGGCAGAGACCCAGTACTTC.

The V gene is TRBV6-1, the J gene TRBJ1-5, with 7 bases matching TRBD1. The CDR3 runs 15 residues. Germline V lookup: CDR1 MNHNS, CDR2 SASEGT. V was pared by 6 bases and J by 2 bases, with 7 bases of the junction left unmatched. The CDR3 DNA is TGTGCCAGCAGACGCGACAGGGATGGCAATCAGCCCCAGCATTTT. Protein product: CASRRDRDGNQPQHF.

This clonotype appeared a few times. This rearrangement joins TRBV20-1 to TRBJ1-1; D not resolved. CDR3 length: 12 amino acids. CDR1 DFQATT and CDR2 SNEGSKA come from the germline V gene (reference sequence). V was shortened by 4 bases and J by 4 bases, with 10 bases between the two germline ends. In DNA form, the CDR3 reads TGCAGTGCTATGCTGGATGTCACTGAAGCTTTCTTT. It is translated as CSAMLDVTEAFF.

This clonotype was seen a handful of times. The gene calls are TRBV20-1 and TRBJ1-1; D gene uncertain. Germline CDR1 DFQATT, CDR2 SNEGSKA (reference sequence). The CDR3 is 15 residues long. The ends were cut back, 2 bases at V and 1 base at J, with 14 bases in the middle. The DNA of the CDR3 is TGCAGTGCTAGACCCCCCAAAGCCCAGAACACTGAAGCTTTCTTT. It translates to CSARPPKAQNTEAFF.

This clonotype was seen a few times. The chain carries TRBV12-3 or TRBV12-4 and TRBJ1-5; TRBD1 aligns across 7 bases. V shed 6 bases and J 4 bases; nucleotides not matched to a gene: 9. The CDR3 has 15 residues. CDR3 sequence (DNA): TGTGCCAGCAGCCTAACACAGGGGAGTAATCAGCCCCAGCATTTT. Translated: CASSLTQGSNQPQHF.

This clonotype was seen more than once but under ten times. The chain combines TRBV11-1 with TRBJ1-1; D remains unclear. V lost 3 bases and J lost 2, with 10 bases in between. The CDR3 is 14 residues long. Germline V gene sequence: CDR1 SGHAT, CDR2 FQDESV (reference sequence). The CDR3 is CASSFDGANTEAFF. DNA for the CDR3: TGTGCCAGCAGCTTCGACGGAGCTAACACTGAAGCTTTCTTT. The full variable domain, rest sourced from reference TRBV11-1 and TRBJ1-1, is EAEVAQSPRYKITEKSQAVAFWCDPISGHATLYWYRQILGQGPELLVQFQDESVVDDSQLPKDRFSAERLKGVDSTLKIQPAELGDSAMYLCASSFDGANTEAFFGQGTRLTVV.

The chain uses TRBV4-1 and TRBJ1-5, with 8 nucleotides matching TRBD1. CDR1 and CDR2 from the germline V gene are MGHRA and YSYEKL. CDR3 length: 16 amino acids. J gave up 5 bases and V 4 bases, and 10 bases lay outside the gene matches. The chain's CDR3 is CASSPKIWTGHQPQHF. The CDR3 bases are TGCGCCAGCAGCCCTAAGATTTGGACAGGGCATCAGCCCCAGCATTTT.

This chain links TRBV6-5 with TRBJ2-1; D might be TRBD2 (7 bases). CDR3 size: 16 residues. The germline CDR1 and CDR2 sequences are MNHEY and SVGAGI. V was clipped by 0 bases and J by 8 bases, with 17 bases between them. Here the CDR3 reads CASSYSGGGRGYEQFF. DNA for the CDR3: TGTGCCAGCAGTTACTCTGGCGGGGGCAGAGGGTATGAGCAGTTCTTC.

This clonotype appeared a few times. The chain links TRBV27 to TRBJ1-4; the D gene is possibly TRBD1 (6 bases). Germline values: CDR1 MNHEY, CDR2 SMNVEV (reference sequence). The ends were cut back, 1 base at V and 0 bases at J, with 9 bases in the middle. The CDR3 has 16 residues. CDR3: CASSLFRGATNEKLFF. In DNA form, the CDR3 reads TGTGCCAGCAGTTTATTCAGGGGAGCAACTAATGAAAAACTGTTTTTT. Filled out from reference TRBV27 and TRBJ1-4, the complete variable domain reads EAQVTQNPRYLITVTGKKLTVTCSQNMNHEYMSWYRQDPGLGLRQIYYSMNVEVTDKGDVPEGYKVSRKEKRNFPLILESPSPNQTSLYFCASSLFRGATNEKLFFGSGTQLSVL.

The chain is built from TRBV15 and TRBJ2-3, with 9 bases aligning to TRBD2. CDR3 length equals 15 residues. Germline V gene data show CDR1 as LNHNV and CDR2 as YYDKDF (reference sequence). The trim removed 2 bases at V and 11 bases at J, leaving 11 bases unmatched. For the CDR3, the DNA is TGTGCCACCAGCAGAATAGCGGGGGCTTCGGGGGGGCAGTATTTT. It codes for CATSRIAGASGGQYF.

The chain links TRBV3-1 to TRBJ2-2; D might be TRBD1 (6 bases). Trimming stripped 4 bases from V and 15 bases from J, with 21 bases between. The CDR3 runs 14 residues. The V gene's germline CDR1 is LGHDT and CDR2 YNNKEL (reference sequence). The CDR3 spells CASSPIDRSARVFF. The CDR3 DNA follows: TGTGCCAGCAGCCCAATTGACAGGTCCGCCAGGGTGTTTTTT. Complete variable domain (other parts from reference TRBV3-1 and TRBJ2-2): DTAVSQTPKYLVTQMGNDKSIKCEQNLGHDTMYWYKQDSKKFLKIMFSYNNKELIINETVPNRFSPKSPDKAHLNLHINSLELGDSAVYFCASSPIDRSARVFFGEGSRLTVL.

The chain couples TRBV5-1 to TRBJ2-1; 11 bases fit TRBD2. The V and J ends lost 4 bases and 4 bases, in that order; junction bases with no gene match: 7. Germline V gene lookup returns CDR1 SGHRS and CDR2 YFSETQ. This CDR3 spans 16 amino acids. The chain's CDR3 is CASSQSTSGGYNEQFF. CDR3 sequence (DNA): TGCGCCAGCAGCCAAAGTACTAGCGGGGGATACAATGAGCAGTTCTTC.

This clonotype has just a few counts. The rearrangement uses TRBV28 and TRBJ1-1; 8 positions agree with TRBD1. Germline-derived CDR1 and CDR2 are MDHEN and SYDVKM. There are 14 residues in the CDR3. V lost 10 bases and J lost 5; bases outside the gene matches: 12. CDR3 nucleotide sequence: TGTGCCAACCCAGGAGACAGGGGAAATACTGAAGCTTTCTTT. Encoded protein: CANPGDRGNTEAFF.

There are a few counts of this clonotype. The CDR3 is CASSQEGGDSNQPQHF. As DNA, the CDR3 is TGTGCCAGCAGCCAAGAGGGGGGGGATAGCAATCAGCCCCAGCATTTT. The genes are TRBV4-2 and TRBJ1-5, with D maybe TRBD1 (5 bases). The V gene lost 0 bases and the J gene lost 0 bases, with 9 bases spanning the gap. The germline gives CDR1 LGHNA, CDR2 YNFKEQ. The CDR3 covers 16 residues.